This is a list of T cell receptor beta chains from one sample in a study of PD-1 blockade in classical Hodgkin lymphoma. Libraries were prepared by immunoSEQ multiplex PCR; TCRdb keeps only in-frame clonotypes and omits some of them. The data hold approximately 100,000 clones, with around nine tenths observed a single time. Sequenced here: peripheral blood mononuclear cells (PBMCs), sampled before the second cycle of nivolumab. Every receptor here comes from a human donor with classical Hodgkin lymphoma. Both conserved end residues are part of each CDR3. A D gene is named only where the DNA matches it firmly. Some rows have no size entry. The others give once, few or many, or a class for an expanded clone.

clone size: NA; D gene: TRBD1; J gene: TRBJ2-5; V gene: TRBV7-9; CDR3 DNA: TGTGCCAGCAGCAGAACAGGGGGCGCAGGCCAAGAGACCCAGTACTTC; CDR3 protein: CASSRTGGAGQETQYF
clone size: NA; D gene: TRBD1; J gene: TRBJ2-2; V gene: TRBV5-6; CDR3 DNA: TGTGCCAGCAGCTTCCGGGACAGGTTCAACACCGGGGAGCTGTTTTTT; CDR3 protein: CASSFRDRFNTGELFF
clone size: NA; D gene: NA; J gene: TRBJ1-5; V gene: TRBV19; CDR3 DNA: TGTGCCAGTAGTATCGGAACAGGCCCCCATCAGCCCCAGCATTTT; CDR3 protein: CASSIGTGPHQPQHF
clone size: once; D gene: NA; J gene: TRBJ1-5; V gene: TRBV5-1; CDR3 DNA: TGCGCCAGCAGCTTGGTCCCTGGTAGCAATCAGCCCCAGCATTTT; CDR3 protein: CASSLVPGSNQPQHF
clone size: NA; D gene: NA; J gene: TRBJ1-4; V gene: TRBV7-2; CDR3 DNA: TGTGCCAGCAGCTTCGACAGAAGTAATGAAAAACTGTTTTTT; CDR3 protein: CASSFDRSNEKLFF
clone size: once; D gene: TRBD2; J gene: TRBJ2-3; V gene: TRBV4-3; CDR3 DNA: TGCGCCAGCAGCCTTGGACTAGCGGGGACAGATACGCAGTATTTT; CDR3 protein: CASSLGLAGTDTQYF
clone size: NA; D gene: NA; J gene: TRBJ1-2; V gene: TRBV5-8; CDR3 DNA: TGTGCCAGCACTTTAAGGGTTGGGTATGGCTACACCTTC; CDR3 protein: CASTLRVGYGYTF
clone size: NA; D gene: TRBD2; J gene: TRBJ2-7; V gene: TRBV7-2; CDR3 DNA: TGTGCCAGCAGCTCCCGCTCTGGGACTAGCGGCCACGAGCAGTACTTC; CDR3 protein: CASSSRSGTSGHEQYF
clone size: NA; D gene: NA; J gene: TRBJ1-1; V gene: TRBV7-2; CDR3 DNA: TGTGCCAGCAGCCCGCGTTGGAACACTGAAGCTTTCTTT; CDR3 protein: CASSPRWNTEAFF
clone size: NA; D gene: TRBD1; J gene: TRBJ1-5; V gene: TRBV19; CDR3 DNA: TGTGCCAGTAGTAGAATCTATTCAGGGGGGGCTCGTAATCAGCCCCAGCATTTT; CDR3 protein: CASSRIYSGGARNQPQHF
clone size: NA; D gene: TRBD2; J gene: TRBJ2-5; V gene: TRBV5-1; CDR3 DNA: TGCGCCAGCAGCTTGGTGTTAGCGGGGCTACAAGAGACCCAGTACTTC; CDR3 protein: CASSLVLAGLQETQYF
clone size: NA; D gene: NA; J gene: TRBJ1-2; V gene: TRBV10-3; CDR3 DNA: TGTGCCATCAGTGATGGCTCTTCATATGGCTACACCTTC; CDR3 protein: CAISDGSSYGYTF
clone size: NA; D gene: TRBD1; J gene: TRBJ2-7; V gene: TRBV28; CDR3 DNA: TGTGCCAGCAGTTTATTTCGTCGGAGGCAGGGGGACTACGAGCAGTACTTC; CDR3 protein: CASSLFRRRQGDYEQYF
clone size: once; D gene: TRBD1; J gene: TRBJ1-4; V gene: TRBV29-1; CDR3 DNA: TGCAGCGTTGTTACAGGGGAAGTTAAAAAACTGTTTTTT; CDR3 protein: CSVVTGEVKKLFF
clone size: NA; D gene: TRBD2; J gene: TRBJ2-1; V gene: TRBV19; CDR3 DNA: TGTGCCAGTAGGATGTTAGCGGGGGGGGTCAATGAGCAGTTCTTC; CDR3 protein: CASRMLAGGVNEQFF
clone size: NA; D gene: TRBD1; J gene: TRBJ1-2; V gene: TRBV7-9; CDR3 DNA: TGTGCCAGCAGCTTAGCCAGGGGGAGTGGTGGCTACACCTTC; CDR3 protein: CASSLARGSGGYTF
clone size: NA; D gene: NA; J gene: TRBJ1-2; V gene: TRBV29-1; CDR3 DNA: TGCAGCGTTGGGGCAGGGCTTGATGGCTACACCTTC; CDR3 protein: CSVGAGLDGYTF
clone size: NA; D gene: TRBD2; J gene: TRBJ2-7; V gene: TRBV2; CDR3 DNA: TGTGCCAGCGAGGGGCCAGTAGCGGGGGAGTCCTACGAGCAGTACTTC; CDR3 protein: CASEGPVAGESYEQYF
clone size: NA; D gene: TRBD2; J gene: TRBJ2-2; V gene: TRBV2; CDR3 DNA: TGTGCCAGCAGTGAGAGGCAGGGAGGGACCGGGGAGCTGTTTTTT; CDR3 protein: CASSERQGGTGELFF
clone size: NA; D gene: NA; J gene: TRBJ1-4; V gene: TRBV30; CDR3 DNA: TGTGCCTTCTCAAGGGGGGAATTCGCAACTAATGAAAAACTGTTTTTT; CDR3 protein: CAFSRGEFATNEKLFF
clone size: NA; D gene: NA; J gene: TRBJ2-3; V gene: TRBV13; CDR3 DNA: TGTGCCAGCAGCTTAAGTTATCTCGGGGTAGGGTCAGATACGCAGTATTTT; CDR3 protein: CASSLSYLGVGSDTQYF
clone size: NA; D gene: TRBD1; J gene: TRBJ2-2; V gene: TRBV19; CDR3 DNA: TGTGCCAGTAGATGGGGACAGGGGGCGAGGGGCACCGGGGAGCTGTTTTTT; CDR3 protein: CASRWGQGARGTGELFF
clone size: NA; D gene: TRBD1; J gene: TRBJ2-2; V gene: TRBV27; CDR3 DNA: TGTGCCAGCAGCGTATCGGGACAGGGGGCATTCACCGGGGAGCTGTTTTTT; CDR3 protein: CASSVSGQGAFTGELFF
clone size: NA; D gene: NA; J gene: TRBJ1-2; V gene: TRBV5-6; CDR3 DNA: TGTGCCAGCAGCTTGGAAGCAGCCTATGGCTACACCTTC; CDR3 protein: CASSLEAAYGYTF
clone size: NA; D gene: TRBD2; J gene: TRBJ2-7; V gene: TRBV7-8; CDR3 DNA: TGTGCCAGCAGCCTCCGGGAGGGTCAACACGAGCAGTACTTC; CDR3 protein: CASSLREGQHEQYF
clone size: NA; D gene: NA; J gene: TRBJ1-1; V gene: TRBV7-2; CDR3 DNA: TGTGCCAGCAGCTCCCCCCTTAGGAGGGTAACTGAAGCTTTCTTT; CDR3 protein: CASSSPLRRVTEAFF
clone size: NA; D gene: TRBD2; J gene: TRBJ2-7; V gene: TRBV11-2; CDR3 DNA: TGTGCCAGCAGCTTCGCACCGGCGGGGGGATTCGAGCAGTACTTC; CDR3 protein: CASSFAPAGGFEQYF
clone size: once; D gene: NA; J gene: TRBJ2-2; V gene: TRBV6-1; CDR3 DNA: TGTGCCAGCACATACCCTCGGCGGGGAGTACGGGAGCTGTTTTTT; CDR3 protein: CASTYPRRGVRELFF
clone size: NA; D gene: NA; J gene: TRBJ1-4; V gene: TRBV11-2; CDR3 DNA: TGTGCCAGCAGCTTGGGCAATCTAGGGGATGAAAAACTGTTTTTT; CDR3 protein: CASSLGNLGDEKLFF
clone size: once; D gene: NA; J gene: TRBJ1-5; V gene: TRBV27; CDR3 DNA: TGTGCCAGCAGTTTATTCGGGGGGAGTAATCAGCCCCAGCATTTT; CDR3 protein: CASSLFGGSNQPQHF
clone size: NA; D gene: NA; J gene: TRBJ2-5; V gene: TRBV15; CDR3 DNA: TGTGCCACCAGCAGGGGCGGGACACCCGATCAAGAGACCCAGTACTTC; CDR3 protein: CATSRGGTPDQETQYF
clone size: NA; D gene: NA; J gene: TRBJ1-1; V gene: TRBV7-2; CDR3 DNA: TGTGCCAGCAGCTTAAATCCACCTTTGAACACTGAAGCTTTCTTT; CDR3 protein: CASSLNPPLNTEAFF
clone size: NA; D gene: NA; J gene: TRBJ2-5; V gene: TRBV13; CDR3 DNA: TGTGCCAGCAGCTTAGGAGGGGGAGCCGGGGCGGAGACCCAGTACTTC; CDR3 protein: CASSLGGGAGAETQYF
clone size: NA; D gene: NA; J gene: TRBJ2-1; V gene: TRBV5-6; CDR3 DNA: TGTGCCAGCAGCTTGGGAGGTTTCTCCTACAATGAGCAGTTCTTC; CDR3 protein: CASSLGGFSYNEQFF
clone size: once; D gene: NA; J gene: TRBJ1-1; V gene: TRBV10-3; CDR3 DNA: TGTGCCGCACAGGCTATGAACACTGAAGCTTTCTTT; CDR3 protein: CAAQAMNTEAFF
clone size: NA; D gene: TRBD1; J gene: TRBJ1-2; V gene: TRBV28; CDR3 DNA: TGTGCCAGCAGTTTCCCCCTCCAGGGGGCTCCGTCTAACTATGGCTACACCTTC; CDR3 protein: CASSFPLQGAPSNYGYTF
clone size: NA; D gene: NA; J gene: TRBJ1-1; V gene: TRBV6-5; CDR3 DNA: TGTGCCAGCAGTGTCGGGGAAACTGAAGCTTTCTTT; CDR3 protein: CASSVGETEAFF